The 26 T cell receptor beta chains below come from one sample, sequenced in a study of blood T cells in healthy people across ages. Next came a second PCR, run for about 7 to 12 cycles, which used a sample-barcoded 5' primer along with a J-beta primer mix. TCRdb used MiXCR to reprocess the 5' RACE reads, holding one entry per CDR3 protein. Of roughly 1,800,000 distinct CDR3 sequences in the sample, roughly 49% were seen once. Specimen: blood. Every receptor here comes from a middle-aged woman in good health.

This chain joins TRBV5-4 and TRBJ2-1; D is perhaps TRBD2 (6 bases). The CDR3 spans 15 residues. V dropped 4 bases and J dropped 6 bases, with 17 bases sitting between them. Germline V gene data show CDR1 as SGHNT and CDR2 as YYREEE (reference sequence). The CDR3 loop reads CASSRGNEGANEQFF. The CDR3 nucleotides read TGTGCCAGCAGCCGCGGGAATGAGGGTGCCAATGAGCAGTTCTTC.

CDR3 protein: CSARTGQIIRAQHF. As DNA, the CDR3 is TGCAGTGCTAGAACCGGACAGATAATCAGAGCCCAGCATTTT. This chain links TRBV20-1 with TRBJ1-5; a possible D gene is TRBD1 (6 bases). V dropped 2 bases and J dropped 11 bases, with 19 bases sitting between them. The V gene's germline CDR1 is DFQATT and CDR2 SNEGSKA (reference sequence). CDR3 size: 14 residues.

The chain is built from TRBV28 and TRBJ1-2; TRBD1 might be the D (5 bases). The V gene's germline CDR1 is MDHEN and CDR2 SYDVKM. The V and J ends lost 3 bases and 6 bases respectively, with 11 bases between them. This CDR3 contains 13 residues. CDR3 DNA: TGTGCCAGCAGTTTGATAGACAGTCATGGCTACACCTTC. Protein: CASSLIDSHGYTF.

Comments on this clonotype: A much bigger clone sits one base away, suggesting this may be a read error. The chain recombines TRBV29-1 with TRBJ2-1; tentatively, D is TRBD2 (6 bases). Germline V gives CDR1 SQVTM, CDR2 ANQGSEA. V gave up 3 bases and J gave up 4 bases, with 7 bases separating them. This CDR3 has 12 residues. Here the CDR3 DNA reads TGCAGCGTTGAGGAGGGGTACAATGAGCAGTTCTTC. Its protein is CSVEEGYNEQFF.

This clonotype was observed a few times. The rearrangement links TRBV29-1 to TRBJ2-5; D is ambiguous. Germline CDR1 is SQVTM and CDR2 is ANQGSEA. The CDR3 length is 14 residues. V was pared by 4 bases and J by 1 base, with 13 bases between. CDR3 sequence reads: CSVGLERSQETQYF. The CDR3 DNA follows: TGCAGCGTTGGATTGGAGCGCAGCCAAGAGACCCAGTACTTC.

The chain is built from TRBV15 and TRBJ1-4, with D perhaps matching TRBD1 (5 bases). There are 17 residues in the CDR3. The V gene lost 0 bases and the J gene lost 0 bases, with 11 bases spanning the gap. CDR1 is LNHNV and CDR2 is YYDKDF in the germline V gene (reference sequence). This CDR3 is CATSRDQGSSTNEKLFF. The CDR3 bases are TGTGCCACCAGCAGAGATCAGGGCAGCTCAACTAATGAAAAACTGTTTTTT.

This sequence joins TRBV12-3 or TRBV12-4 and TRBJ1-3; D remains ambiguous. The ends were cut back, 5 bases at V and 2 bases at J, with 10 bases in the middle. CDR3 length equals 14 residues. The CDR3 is CASSPGGAGNTIYF. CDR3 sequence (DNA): TGTGCCAGCAGTCCCGGCGGGGCTGGAAACACCATATATTTT.

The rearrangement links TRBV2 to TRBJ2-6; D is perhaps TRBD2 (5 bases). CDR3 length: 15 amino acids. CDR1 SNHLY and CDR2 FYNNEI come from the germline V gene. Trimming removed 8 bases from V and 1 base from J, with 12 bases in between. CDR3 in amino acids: CASGRSGSGANVLTF. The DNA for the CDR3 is TGTGCCAGCGGACGGTCGGGGTCTGGGGCCAACGTCCTGACTTTC. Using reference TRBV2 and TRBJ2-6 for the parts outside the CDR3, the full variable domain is EPEVTQTPSHQVTQMGQEVILRCVPISNHLYFYWYRQILGQKVEFLVSFYNNEISEKSEIFDDQFSVERPDGSNFTLKIRSTKLEDSAMYFCASGRSGSGANVLTFGAGSRLTVL.

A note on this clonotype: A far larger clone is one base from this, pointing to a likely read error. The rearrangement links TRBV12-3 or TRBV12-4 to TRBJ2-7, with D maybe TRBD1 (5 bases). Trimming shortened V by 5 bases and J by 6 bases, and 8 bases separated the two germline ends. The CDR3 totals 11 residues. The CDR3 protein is CASSPGCEQYF. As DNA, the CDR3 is TGTGCCAGCAGTCCAGGGTGCGAGCAGTACTTC.

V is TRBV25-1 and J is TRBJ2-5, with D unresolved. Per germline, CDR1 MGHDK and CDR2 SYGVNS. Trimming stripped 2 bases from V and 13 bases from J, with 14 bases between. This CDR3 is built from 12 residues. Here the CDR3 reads CASSERFYERYF. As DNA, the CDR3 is TGTGCCAGCAGTGAACGATTCTACGAGCGGTACTTC.

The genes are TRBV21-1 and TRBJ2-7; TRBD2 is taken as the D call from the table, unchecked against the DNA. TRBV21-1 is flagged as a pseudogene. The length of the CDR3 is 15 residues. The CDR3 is CASSSRTAVTNEQYF. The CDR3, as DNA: TGTGCCAGCAGCTCACGGACAGCGGTTACCAATGAGCAGTACTTC.

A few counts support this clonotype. This CDR3 reads CASSYLDREPYEQYF. The CDR3 DNA sequence: TGTGCCAGCAGTTACTTGGACAGGGAACCCTACGAGCAGTACTTC. This sequence joins TRBV6-2 or TRBV6-3 and TRBJ2-7, with 8 bases that match TRBD1. This CDR3 is 15 amino acids long. Germline assignment: CDR1 MNHEY and CDR2 SVGEGT. The junction had 4 bases not matched to a gene; V was cut back by 1 base and J by 2 bases.

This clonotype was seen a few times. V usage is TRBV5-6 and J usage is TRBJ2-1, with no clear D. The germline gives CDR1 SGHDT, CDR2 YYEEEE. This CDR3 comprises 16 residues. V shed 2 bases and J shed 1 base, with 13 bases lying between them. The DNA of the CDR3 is TGTGCCAGCAGCTTTGCCCTAATCCGATCCTACAATGAGCAGTTCTTC. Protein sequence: CASSFALIRSYNEQFF.

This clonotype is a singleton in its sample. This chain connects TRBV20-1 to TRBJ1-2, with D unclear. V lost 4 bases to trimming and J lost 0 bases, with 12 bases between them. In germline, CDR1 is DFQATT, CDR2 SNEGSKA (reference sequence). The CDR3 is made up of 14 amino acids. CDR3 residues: CSATFLLANYGYTF. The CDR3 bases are TGCAGTGCTACTTTCCTATTAGCTAACTATGGCTACACCTTC.

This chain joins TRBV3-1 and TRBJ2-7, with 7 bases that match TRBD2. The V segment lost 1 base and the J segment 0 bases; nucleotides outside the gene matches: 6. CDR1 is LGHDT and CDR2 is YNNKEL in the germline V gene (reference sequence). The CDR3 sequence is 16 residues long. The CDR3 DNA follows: TGTGCCAGCAGCCAAGGAGGCGGGGGACCCTCCTACGAGCAGTACTTC. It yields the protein CASSQGGGGPSYEQYF.

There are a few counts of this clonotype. CDR3 nucleotide sequence: TGCGCCAGCAGCCAAGAGACTAGGACTACGCAGTATTTT. It specifies CASSQETRTTQYF. The chain couples TRBV4-3 to TRBJ2-3; D may be TRBD2 (6 bases). The CDR3 is made up of 13 amino acids. The V gene lost 0 bases and the J gene lost 8 bases, with 9 bases spanning the gap. Germline CDR1 LGHNA, CDR2 YSLEER.

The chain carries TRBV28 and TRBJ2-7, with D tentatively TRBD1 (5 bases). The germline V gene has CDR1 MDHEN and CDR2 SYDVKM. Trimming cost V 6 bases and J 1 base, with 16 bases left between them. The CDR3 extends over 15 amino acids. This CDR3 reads CASRKPGSSSYEQYF. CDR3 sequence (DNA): TGTGCCAGCAGAAAACCAGGGTCCTCGTCCTACGAGCAGTACTTC.

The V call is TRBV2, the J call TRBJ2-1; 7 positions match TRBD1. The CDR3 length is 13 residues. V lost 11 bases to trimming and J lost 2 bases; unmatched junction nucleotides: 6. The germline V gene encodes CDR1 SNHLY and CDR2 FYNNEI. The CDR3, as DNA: TGTGCCTGTAGGGGGCGCACCTACAATGAGCAGTTCTTC. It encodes CACRGRTYNEQFF.

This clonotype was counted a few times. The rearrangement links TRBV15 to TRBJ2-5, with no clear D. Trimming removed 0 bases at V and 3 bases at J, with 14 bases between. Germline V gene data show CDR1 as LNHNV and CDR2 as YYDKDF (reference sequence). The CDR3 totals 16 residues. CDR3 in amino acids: CATSRDFKSTEETQYF. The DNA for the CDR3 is TGTGCCACCAGCAGAGATTTTAAGTCGACTGAAGAGACCCAGTACTTC.

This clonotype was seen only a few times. The CDR3 sequence is CASSQDRMAVGTDTQYF. Here the CDR3 DNA reads TGTGCCAGCAGCCAAGATAGGATGGCAGTCGGCACAGATACGCAGTATTTT. The V and J genes are TRBV4-2 and TRBJ2-3; D not resolved. The CDR3 loop spans 17 amino acids. Trimming stripped 0 bases from V and 1 base from J, with 14 bases between. The germline V gene encodes CDR1 LGHNA and CDR2 YNFKEQ.

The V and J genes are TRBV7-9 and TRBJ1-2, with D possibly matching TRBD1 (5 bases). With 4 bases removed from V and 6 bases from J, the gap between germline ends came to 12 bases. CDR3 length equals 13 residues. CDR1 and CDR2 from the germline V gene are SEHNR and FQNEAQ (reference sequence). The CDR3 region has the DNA TGTGCCAGCAGCTCGGGGGATCCAGATGGCTACACCTTC. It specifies CASSSGDPDGYTF.

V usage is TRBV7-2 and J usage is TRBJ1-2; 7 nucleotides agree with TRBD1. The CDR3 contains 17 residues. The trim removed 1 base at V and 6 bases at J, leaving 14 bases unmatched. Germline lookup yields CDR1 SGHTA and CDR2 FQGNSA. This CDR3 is CASSLDSVRGTANGYTF. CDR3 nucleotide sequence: TGTGCCAGCAGCTTAGATAGTGTGCGGGGGACAGCGAATGGCTACACCTTC.

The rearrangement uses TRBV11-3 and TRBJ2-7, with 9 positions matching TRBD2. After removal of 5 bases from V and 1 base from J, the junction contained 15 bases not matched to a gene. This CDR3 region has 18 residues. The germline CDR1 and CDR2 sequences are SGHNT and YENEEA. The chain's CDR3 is CASSSNPFYSGGSYEQYF. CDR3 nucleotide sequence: TGTGCCAGCAGCAGTAATCCCTTCTATAGCGGGGGTTCCTACGAGCAGTACTTC.

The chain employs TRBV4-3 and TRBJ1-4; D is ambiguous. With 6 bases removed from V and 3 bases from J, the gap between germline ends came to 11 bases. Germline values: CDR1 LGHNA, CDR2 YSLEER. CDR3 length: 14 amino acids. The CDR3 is CASREGRSNEKLFF. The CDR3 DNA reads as TGCGCCAGCAGGGAGGGCCGGTCTAATGAAAAACTGTTTTTT.

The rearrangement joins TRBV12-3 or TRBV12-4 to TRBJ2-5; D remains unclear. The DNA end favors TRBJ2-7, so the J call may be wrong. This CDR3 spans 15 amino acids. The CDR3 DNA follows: TGTGCCAGCAGTTTTCGGCGAGACGGTAACTACGAGCAGTACTTC. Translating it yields CASSFRRDGNYEQYF.

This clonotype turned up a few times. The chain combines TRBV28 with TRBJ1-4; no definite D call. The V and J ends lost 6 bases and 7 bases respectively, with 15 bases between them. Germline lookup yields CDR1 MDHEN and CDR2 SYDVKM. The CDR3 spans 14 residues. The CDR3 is CASSRTGEGEKLFF. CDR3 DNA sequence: TGTGCCAGCAGCCGGACCGGAGAGGGTGAAAAACTGTTTTTT.